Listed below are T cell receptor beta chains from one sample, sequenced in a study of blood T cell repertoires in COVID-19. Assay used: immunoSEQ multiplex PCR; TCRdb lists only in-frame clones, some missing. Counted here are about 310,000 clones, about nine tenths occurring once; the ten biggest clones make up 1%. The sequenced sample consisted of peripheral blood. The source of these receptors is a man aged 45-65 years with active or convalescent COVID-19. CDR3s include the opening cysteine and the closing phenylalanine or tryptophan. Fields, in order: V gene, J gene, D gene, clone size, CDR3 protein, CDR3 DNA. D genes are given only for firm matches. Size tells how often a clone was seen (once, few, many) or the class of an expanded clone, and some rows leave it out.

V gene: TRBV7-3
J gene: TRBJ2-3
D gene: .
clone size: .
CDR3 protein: CASSQDRYTQYF
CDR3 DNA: TGTGCCAGCAGCCAGGATCGGTATACGCAGTATTTT

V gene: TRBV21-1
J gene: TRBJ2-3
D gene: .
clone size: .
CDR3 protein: CASSNTSGATDTQYF
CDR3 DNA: TGTGCCAGCAGCAACACTAGCGGGGCGACAGATACGCAGTATTTT

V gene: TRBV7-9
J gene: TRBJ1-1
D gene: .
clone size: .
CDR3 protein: CASSLLSGMNTEAFF
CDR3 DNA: TGTGCCAGCAGCTTATTGAGCGGCATGAACACTGAAGCTTTCTTT

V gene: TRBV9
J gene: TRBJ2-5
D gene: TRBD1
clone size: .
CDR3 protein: CASSEPGTGRETQYF
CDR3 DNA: TGTGCCAGCAGCGAACCCGGGACAGGGAGAGAGACCCAGTACTTC

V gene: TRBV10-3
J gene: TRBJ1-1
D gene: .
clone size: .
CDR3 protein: CAISESTGTEAFF
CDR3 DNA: TGTGCCATCAGTGAGTCGACTGGCACTGAAGCTTTCTTT

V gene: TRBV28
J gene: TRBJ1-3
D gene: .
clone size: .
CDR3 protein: CASGLASSGNTIYF
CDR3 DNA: TGTGCCAGCGGGTTAGCGAGTTCTGGAAACACCATATATTTT

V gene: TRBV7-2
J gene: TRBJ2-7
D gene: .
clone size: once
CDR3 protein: CASSLVESYEQYF
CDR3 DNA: TGTGCCAGCAGCTTAGTAGAGTCCTACGAGCAGTACTTC

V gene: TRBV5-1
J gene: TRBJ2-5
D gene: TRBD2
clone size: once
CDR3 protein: CASSPGTRKMETQYF
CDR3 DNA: TGCGCCAGCAGCCCGGGGACTAGAAAAATGGAGACCCAGTACTTC

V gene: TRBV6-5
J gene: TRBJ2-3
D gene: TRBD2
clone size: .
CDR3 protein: CASKTSGDGTQYF
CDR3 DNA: TGTGCCAGCAAGACTAGCGGGGATGGGACGCAGTATTTT

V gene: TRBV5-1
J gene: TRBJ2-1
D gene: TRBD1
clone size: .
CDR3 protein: CASSLEGAAYNEQFF
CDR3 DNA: TGCGCCAGCAGCTTGGAGGGGGCGGCCTACAATGAGCAGTTCTTC

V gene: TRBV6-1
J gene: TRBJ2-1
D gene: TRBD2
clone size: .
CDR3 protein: CASSEKPLPEWASGRYNEQFF
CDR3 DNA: TGTGCCAGCAGTGAAAAGCCACTTCCCGAGTGGGCTAGCGGGAGATACAATGAGCAGTTCTTC

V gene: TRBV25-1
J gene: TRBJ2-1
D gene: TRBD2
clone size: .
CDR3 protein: CASSGRLARSEQFF
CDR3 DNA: TGTGCCAGCAGTGGGAGACTAGCGAGAAGCGAGCAGTTCTTC

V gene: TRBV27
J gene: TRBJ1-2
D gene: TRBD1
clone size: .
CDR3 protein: CASSTPRDRGGGYTF
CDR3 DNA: TGTGCCAGCAGTACGCCCCGGGACAGGGGCGGGGGCTACACCTTC

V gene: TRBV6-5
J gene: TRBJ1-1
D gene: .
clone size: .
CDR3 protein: CASSYLTGKAEAFF
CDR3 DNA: TGTGCCAGCAGTTACTTGACAGGTAAAGCTGAAGCTTTCTTT

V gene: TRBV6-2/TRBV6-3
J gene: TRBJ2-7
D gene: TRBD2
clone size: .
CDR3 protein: CASSYSMDSGESYEQYF
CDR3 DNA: TGTGCCAGCAGTTACTCGATGGATAGCGGGGAGTCCTACGAGCAGTACTTC

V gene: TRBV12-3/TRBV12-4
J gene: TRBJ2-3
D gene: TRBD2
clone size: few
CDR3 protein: CASTRGGQLKEYF
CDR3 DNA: TGTGCCAGCACCCGGGGGGGGCAGCTTAAGGAGTATTTT

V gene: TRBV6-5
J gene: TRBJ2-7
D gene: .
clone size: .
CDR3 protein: CASSYRARGSYEQYF
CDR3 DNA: TGTGCCAGCAGTTACAGGGCCAGGGGTAGCTACGAGCAGTACTTC

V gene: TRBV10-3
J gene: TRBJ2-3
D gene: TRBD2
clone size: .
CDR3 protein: CAITLAGGPTDTQYF
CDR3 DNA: TGTGCCATCACCCTAGCGGGAGGGCCCACAGATACGCAGTATTTT

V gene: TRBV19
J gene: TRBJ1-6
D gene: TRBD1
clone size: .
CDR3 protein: CASTRTGGSSPLHF
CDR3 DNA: TGTGCCAGTACCAGGACAGGGGGAAGTTCACCCCTCCACTTT

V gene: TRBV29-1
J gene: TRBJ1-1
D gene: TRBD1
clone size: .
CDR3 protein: CSVLQGSSTEAFF
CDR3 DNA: TGCAGCGTTCTACAGGGGAGCAGTACTGAAGCTTTCTTT

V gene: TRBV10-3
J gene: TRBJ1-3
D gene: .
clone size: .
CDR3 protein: CAISPQGNSGNTIYF
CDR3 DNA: TGTGCCATCAGTCCCCAGGGTAATTCGGGAAACACCATATATTTT

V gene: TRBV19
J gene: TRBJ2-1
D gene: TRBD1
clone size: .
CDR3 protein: CAIGTGHNEQFF
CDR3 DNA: TGTGCCATAGGGACAGGGCACAATGAGCAGTTCTTC

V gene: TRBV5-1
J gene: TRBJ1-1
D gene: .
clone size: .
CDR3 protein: CASSLAEGVPTEAFF
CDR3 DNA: TGCGCCAGCAGCTTGGCCGAGGGAGTACCCACTGAAGCTTTCTTT

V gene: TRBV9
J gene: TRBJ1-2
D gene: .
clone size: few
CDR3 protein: CASSATSGLPVGYTF
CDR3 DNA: TGTGCCAGCAGCGCGACCTCAGGGTTACCGGTCGGGTACACCTTC

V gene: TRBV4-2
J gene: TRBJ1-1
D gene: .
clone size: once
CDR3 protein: CASSQDRGTGSTEAFF
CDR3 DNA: TGTGCCAGCAGCCAAGATAGGGGGACGGGCAGCACTGAAGCTTTCTTT

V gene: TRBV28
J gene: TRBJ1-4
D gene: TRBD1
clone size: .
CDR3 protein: CASSGQGGIREKLFF
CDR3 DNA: TGTGCCAGCAGTGGACAGGGCGGCATTCGGGAAAAACTGTTTTTT

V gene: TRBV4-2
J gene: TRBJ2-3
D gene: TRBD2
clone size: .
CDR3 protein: CASSFKRGAFTDTQYF
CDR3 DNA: TGTGCCAGCAGCTTCAAGCGGGGGGCCTTCACAGATACGCAGTATTTT

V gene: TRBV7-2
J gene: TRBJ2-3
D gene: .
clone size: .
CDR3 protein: CASRRSGGTDTQYF
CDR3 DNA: TGTGCCAGCAGGAGGTCGGGGGGCACAGATACGCAGTATTTT

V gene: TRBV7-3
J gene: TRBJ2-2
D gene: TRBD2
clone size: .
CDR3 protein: CASSFLSGRAAGELFF
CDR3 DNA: TGTGCCAGCAGCTTCCTTAGCGGGAGGGCCGCCGGGGAGCTGTTTTTT

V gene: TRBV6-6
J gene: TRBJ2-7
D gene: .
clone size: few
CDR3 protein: CASNPGLFYEQYF
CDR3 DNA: TGTGCCAGCAACCCCGGTCTCTTCTACGAGCAGTACTTC

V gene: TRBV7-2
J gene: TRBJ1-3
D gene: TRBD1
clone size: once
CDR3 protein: CASSSSGGTGNTIYF
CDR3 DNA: TGTGCCAGCAGTTCGTCAGGGGGAACTGGAAACACCATATATTTT

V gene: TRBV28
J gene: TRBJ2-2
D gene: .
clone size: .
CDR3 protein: CASSPGSSNTGELFF
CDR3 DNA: TGTGCCAGCAGTCCCGGGAGCTCGAACACCGGGGAGCTGTTTTTT

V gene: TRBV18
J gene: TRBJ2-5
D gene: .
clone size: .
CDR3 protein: CASSPEIEKTQYF
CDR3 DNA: TGTGCCAGCTCACCAGAGATTGAGAAGACCCAGTACTTC

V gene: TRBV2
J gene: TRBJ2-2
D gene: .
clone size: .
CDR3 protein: CASSAIRLSGELFF
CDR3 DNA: TGTGCCAGCAGTGCGATACGGTTGTCCGGGGAGCTGTTTTTT

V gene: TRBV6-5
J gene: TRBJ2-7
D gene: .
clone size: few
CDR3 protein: CASRESPYEQYF
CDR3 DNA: TGTGCCAGCCGGGAATCCCCCTACGAGCAGTACTTC

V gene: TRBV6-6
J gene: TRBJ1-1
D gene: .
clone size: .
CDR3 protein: CASSRRGANTEAFF
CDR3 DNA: TGTGCCAGCAGTCGCAGGGGCGCGAACACTGAAGCTTTCTTT

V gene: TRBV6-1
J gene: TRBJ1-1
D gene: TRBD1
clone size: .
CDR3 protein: CASSEASDRGRVAFF
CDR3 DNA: TGTGCCAGCAGTGAAGCTTCGGACAGGGGGCGGGTGGCTTTCTTT

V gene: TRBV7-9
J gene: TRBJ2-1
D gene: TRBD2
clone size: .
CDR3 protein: CASSLGLADRTLYNEQFF
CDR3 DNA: TGTGCCAGCAGCCTGGGACTAGCGGACCGTACCCTCTACAATGAGCAGTTCTTC

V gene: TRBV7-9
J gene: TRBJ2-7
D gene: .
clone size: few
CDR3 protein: CASSHSASRGEQYF
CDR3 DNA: TGTGCCAGCAGCCACTCGGCAAGCAGGGGCGAGCAGTACTTC

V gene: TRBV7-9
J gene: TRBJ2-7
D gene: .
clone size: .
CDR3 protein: CASSLKGERRSGEQYF
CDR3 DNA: TGTGCCAGCAGCTTAAAAGGAGAGCGAAGGTCGGGCGAGCAGTACTTC

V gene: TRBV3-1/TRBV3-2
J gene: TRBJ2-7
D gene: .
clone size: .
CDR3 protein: CASSQRFGSRIRGEQYF
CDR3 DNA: TGTGCCAGCAGCCAAAGGTTCGGGAGTCGTATAAGAGGCGAGCAGTACTTC

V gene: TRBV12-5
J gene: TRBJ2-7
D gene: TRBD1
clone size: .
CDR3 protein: CASGHDRGPYEQYF
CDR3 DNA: TGTGCTAGTGGTCACGACAGGGGCCCCTACGAGCAGTACTTC

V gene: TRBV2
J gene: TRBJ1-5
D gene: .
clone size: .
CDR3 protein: CASSEQGNQPQHF
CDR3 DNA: TGTGCCAGCAGTGAACAGGGGAATCAGCCCCAGCATTTT

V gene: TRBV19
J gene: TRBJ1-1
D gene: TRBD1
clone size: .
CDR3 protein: CASKNRGVYDTEAFF
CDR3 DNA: TGTGCCAGCAAGAACAGGGGAGTGTATGACACTGAAGCTTTCTTT

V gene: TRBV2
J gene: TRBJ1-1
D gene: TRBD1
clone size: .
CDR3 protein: CASGQGQLNTEAFF
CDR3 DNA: TGTGCCAGCGGACAGGGACAGCTGAACACTGAAGCTTTCTTT